Shown below are 23 T cell receptor beta chains from a single sample sequenced in a study of cytomegalovirus exposure and HLA in healthy donors (dated by TCRdb to the late 2010s). The library was built by means of the immunoSEQ multiplex PCR assay. For the multiplex PCR, a mixture combining 60 forward primers for TCR Vbeta segments and 13 reverse primers for TCR Jbeta segments was used. TCRdb holds this immuneACCESS table with in-frame rearrangements only. Some clones are missing; in checked studies, unresolved V genes explain under half, and the rest has no known cause. The sample contains around 190,000 clones, 65% to 80% of them found a single time. The biggest ten clones account for approximately 5% of the sample. Source material: PBMCs. The origin of the receptors is a man in his thirties or forties in good health and CMV-seropositive.

The rearrangement joins TRBV7-9 to TRBJ1-3, with D maybe TRBD1 (5 bases). V was cut by 1 base and J by 3 bases, with 13 bases left in between. The CDR3 totals 16 residues. Germline CDR1 SEHNR, CDR2 FQNEAQ (reference sequence). The CDR3 loop is CASSLVGPRDGNTIYF. The CDR3 nucleotides are TGTGCCAGCAGCTTAGTTGGTCCCAGGGATGGAAACACCATATATTTT.

This clone was seen just once. The genes are TRBV2 and TRBJ1-5; maybe TRBD1 (5 bases). Germline loops: CDR1 SNHLY, CDR2 FYNNEI. Trimming cost V 6 bases and J 6 bases, with 18 bases left between them. CDR3 size: 15 residues. CDR3 in amino acids: CASSSQASHGQPQHF. The DNA of the CDR3 is TGTGCCAGCAGCTCACAGGCCAGCCACGGTCAGCCCCAGCATTTT.

On this clone: The sample contains more than one DNA sequence encoding this CDR3. The V call is TRBV11-2, the J call TRBJ2-7, with 13 bases identical to TRBD2. Germline V gene data show CDR1 as SGHAT and CDR2 as FQNNGV. V was pared by 5 bases and J by 1 base, with 2 bases of the junction left unmatched. This CDR3 has 15 residues. CDR3 nucleotides: TGTGCCAGCAGCAGACTAGCGGGAGGTTCCTACGAGCAGTACTTC. This encodes CASSRLAGGSYEQYF.

The chain employs TRBV7-8 and TRBJ1-2; no firm D call. This CDR3 comprises 14 residues. Germline V gene lookup returns CDR1 SGHVS and CDR2 FQNEAQ. The ends were cut back, 7 bases at V and 4 bases at J, with 16 bases in the middle. The CDR3 is CASTPLGRFYGYTF. DNA of the CDR3: TGTGCCAGCACCCCTCTGGGCCGGTTCTATGGCTACACCTTC.

This clone has more than one count but fewer than ten. The rearrangement uses TRBV6-6 and TRBJ1-3; D is perhaps TRBD1 (5 bases). The CDR3 is 13 amino acids. Germline CDR1 is MNHNY and CDR2 is SVGAGI (reference sequence). V shed 8 bases and J shed 0 bases, with 8 bases lying between them. The CDR3 DNA reads as TGTGCCAGCCGGGGGGGCTCTGGAAACACCATATATTTT. This translates into CASRGGSGNTIYF.

The CDR3 region is CAWSTGSYSGYTF. CDR3 coding DNA: TGTGCCTGGAGCACAGGTTCTTATTCTGGCTACACCTTC. V gene TRBV30 combines with J gene TRBJ1-2; D perhaps matches TRBD1 (5 bases). Trimming stripped 3 bases from V and 7 bases from J, with 15 bases between. The CDR3 sequence is 13 residues long. CDR1 is GTSNPN, CDR2 SVGIG, per germline (reference sequence). Supplemented by reference TRBV30 and TRBJ1-2, the full variable domain reads SQTIHQWPATLVQPVGSPLSLECTVEGTSNPNLYWYRQAAGRGLQLLFYSVGIGQISSEVPQNLSASRPQDRQFILSSKKLLLSDSGFYLCAWSTGSYSGYTFGSGTRLTVV.

The genes are TRBV6-5 and TRBJ2-2; 8 bases map to TRBD1. Germline values: CDR1 MNHEY, CDR2 SVGAGI. This CDR3 is built from 15 residues. After removal of 2 bases from V and 5 bases from J, the junction contained 4 bases not matched to a gene. For the CDR3, the DNA is TGTGCCAGCAGTTACGAGGACAGGGCGACCGGGGAGCTGTTTTTT. Encoded protein: CASSYEDRATGELFF.

The chain is built from TRBV5-6 and TRBJ1-6, with D perhaps TRBD1 (6 bases). The CDR3 is 13 amino acids. V gave up 5 bases and J gave up 12 bases, with 15 bases separating them. CDR1 SGHDT and CDR2 YYEEEE come from the germline V gene. The DNA for the CDR3 is TGTGCCAGCAGGTCGAAACCAGGGGAACCCCTCCACTTT. This sequence encodes CASRSKPGEPLHF.

The chain has TRBV10-3 and TRBJ2-1; the D gene is possibly TRBD2 (6 bases). V lost 11 bases and J lost 10, with 18 bases in between. Germline CDR1 ENHRY, CDR2 SYGVKD. The CDR3 loop spans 12 amino acids. CDR3 in DNA: TGTGCCCCGGGCAATAGACGGGGGGAGCAGTTCTTC. Protein product: CAPGNRRGEQFF.

CDR3 in DNA: TGCGCCAGCAGCGTCCAGGGGGCCCGGCAGTTCTTC. Its protein product is CASSVQGARQFF. The J gene is TRBJ2-1, the V gene TRBV5-1; 8 bases align to TRBD1. The germline CDR1 and CDR2 sequences are SGHRS and YFSETQ. The CDR3 length is 12 residues. Trimming removed 4 bases from V and 12 bases from J; junction bases left unmatched: 6.

The chain joins TRBV7-2 to TRBJ2-3; a weak D match, TRBD2 (5 bases). Trimming shortened V by 10 bases and J by 7 bases, and 9 bases separated the two germline ends. CDR1 is SGHTA and CDR2 is FQGNSA in the germline V gene. The CDR3 spans 10 residues. The CDR3 nucleotides are TGTGCCACCTCGGGGAATACGCAGTATTTT. Amino acids: CATSGNTQYF.

This clone was found once. The chain has TRBV4-1 and TRBJ2-5, with a possible D match to TRBD2 (7 bases). Deletions cut 0 bases from V and 5 bases from J, with 16 bases between. The CDR3 has 16 amino acids. Germline V CDR1 and CDR2: MGHRA, YSYEKL. The CDR3 DNA reads TGCGCCAGCAGCCAAGATCTCAGAGGGGGGGTCGAGACCCAGTACTTC. The encoded protein is CASSQDLRGGVETQYF.

This chain joins TRBV27 and TRBJ2-1; 11 bases match TRBD1. The CDR3 runs to 16 residues. The trim removed 2 bases at V and 8 bases at J, leaving 8 bases unmatched. The germline CDR1 and CDR2 sequences are MNHEY and SMNVEV (reference sequence). The CDR3 here is CASSLTRTGGRYEQFF. In DNA form, the CDR3 reads TGTGCCAGCAGTTTAACAAGGACAGGGGGCAGGTATGAGCAGTTCTTC.

This clone has a single count. The J gene is TRBJ2-3, the V gene TRBV6-6, with 8 nucleotides matching TRBD2. The CDR3 is made up of 13 amino acids. V was pared by 8 bases and J by 4 bases, with 5 bases of the junction left unmatched. Germline V CDR1 and CDR2: MNHNY, SVGAGI (reference sequence). The CDR3 DNA sequence: TGTGCCAGCTTCAGCGGGAGCTCAGATACGCAGTATTTT. Translating it yields CASFSGSSDTQYF.

The genes are TRBV19 and TRBJ2-7, with 10 bases matching TRBD2. Germline-derived CDR1 and CDR2 are LNHDA and SQIVND (reference sequence). This CDR3 spans 16 amino acids. The V segment lost 5 bases and the J segment 2 bases; nucleotides outside the gene matches: 9. CDR3 bases: TGTGCCAGTAGTCCTCACGGGACTAGCGAGGCCTACGAGCAGTACTTC. It codes for CASSPHGTSEAYEQYF.

This clone was counted between two and nine times. This chain links TRBV4-2 with TRBJ2-7; the D gene is possibly TRBD1 (5 bases). The ends were cut back, 4 bases at V and 5 bases at J, with 15 bases in the middle. The CDR3 has 14 amino acids. CDR1 and CDR2 (germline): LGHNA, YNFKEQ. Here the CDR3 reads CASSLWQGKDEQYF. In nucleotides, the CDR3 is TGTGCCAGCAGCCTCTGGCAGGGCAAGGACGAGCAGTACTTC.

CDR3 sequence reads: CASSSGLASEYF. The CDR3 coding sequence is TGTGCCAGCAGCTCCGGACTAGCGTCAGAGTATTTT. The rearrangement uses TRBV5-4 and TRBJ2-3; 9 bases line up with TRBD2. The length of the CDR3 is 12 residues. Unmatched junction bases numbered 6, after V lost 3 bases and J lost 13 bases. The germline gives CDR1 SGHNT, CDR2 YYREEE (reference sequence).

This clone was recorded a few times. The J gene is TRBJ1-5, the V gene TRBV2; 7 bases line up with TRBD1. V shed 5 bases and J 6 bases; nucleotides not matched to a gene: 7. This CDR3 spans 14 amino acids. Germline V gives CDR1 SNHLY, CDR2 FYNNEI. DNA for the CDR3: TGTGCCAGCAGTTACAGGGGTCCTATTCAGCCCCAGCATTTT. Translating it yields CASSYRGPIQPQHF.

The rearrangement links TRBV5-1 to TRBJ2-2; the match to TRBD2 covers 11 bases. Germline CDR1 and CDR2: SGHRS and YFSETQ. V lost 6 bases, J lost 5 bases, and 3 bases stayed unmatched. The CDR3 has 14 residues. The CDR3: CASKGLADTGELFF. The CDR3 nucleotides are TGCGCCAGCAAGGGACTAGCGGATACCGGGGAGCTGTTTTTT. The variable domain in full, with the rest retrieved from reference TRBV5-1 and TRBJ2-2, is KAGVTQTPRYLIKTRGQQVTLSCSPISGHRSVSWYQQTPGQGLQFLFEYFSETQRNKGNFPGRFSGRQFSNSRSEMNVSTLELGDSALYLCASKGLADTGELFFGEGSRLTVL.

This clone was picked up a small number of times. V gene TRBV7-2 combines with J gene TRBJ2-4; TRBD1 matches 7 bases. Losses at the gene ends were 5 bases for V and 4 bases for J; bases not matched to a gene: 5. Per the germline V gene, CDR1 is SGHTA and CDR2 is FQGNSA. This CDR3 contains 14 residues. For the CDR3, the DNA is TGTGCCAGCAGCCGTGACAGGGAAAAAAACATTCAGTACTTC. Its protein is CASSRDREKNIQYF.

The chain uses TRBV4-3 and TRBJ1-6; D not resolved. The V and J ends lost 0 bases and 9 bases respectively, with 15 bases between them. Germline lookup yields CDR1 LGHNA and CDR2 YSLEER. This CDR3 comprises 16 residues. CDR3 protein: CASSQDNDQGASPLHF. The CDR3 bases are TGCGCCAGCAGCCAAGATAACGACCAAGGAGCTTCACCCCTCCACTTT.

The rearrangement uses TRBV30 and TRBJ1-3; D possibly corresponds to TRBD1 (5 bases). The CDR3 is 15 residues long. Germline V gene lookup returns CDR1 GTSNPN and CDR2 SVGIG (reference sequence). The germline V and J ends were trimmed by 0 bases and 0 bases, with 9 bases remaining between them. CDR3 sequence: CAWSVRGFSGNTIYF. CDR3 DNA: TGTGCCTGGAGTGTTAGGGGATTCTCTGGAAACACCATATATTTT.

The chain combines TRBV29-1 with TRBJ1-1; D perhaps matches TRBD1 (5 bases). With 7 bases removed from V and 3 bases from J, the gap between germline ends came to 15 bases. From germline, CDR1 is SQVTM and CDR2 ANQGSEA. This CDR3 spans 13 amino acids. The CDR3 loop is CSALGGSDTEAFF. CDR3 nucleotide sequence: TGCAGCGCTCTTGGGGGGTCGGACACTGAAGCTTTCTTT. The variable domain in full, completed from reference TRBV29-1 and TRBJ1-1, reads SAVISQKPSRDICQRGTSLTIQCQVDSQVTMMFWYRQQPGQSLTLIATANQGSEATYESGFVIDKFPISRPNLTFSTLTVSNMSPEDSSIYLCSALGGSDTEAFFGQGTRLTVV.